This TCR beta chain was found in a study of cytomegalovirus exposure and HLA in healthy donors. Germline V gene sequence: CDR1 SGDLS, CDR2 YYNGEE. The length of the CDR3 is 17 residues. The V segment lost 3 bases and the J segment 5 bases; nucleotides outside the gene matches: 14. Overall study results and limits: Most TCR sequences were seen very rarely across donors, but some public TCRs occurred in many.

Regarding this clone: Its cognate antigen is unknown.

This PCR relied on a set of 60 Vbeta primers and 13 Jbeta primers. Data came from immunoSEQ multiplex PCR; TCRdb stores just in-frame clones and leaves some out. The repertoire includes under 200,000 clones, about 71% of them detected once, and 2.5% to 3% sits in the top ten. The receptor was derived from a woman between 40 and 50 years old in good health and CMV-seropositive. Input material: PBMCs. The chain uses TRBV9 and TRBJ2-1, with TRBD1 identical over 7 bases. CDR3 bases: TGTGCCAGCAGCGGCGGAACAGGGGTTCTGGCAAACAATGAGCAGTTCTTC. This encodes CASSGGTGVLANNEQFF.